The TCR beta chain described here comes from a study of beta chain features in type 1 diabetes. Expressed TCRB transcripts were sequenced, since all the RNA that had been isolated was reverse transcribed. Produced via immunoSEQ multiplex PCR; TCRdb's table is partial and in-frame only. The sample gives 300,000 to 400,000 clones, about a tenth of which show up once; roughly 1% is in the top ten. In this sample, this clone turned up a few times. Its cognate antigen is unknown. Whole-study results and caveats: Shortening of TCRB CDR3s, moderate but significant, appeared in all four CD4+ subsets of Type 1 diabetes patients.

Averaging approximately 0.11 L, one heparinised blood draw came from each individual donor. This sequence originates from a young man with type 1 diabetes. Sequencing input: central memory CD4+ T cells from blood.

The DNA of the CDR3 is TGTGCCAGTACTTACGACAGGGTTTCCTACAATGAGCAGTTCTTC. Protein: CASTYDRVSYNEQFF. The gene calls are TRBV19 and TRBJ2-1; TRBD1 matches 7 bases. Trimming removed 7 bases from V and 1 base from J; junction bases left unmatched: 7. The CDR3 contains 15 residues. Germline CDR1 is LNHDA and CDR2 is SQIVND (reference sequence).